This TCR beta chain was sequenced during a study of brain T cells in children with intractable seizures. The data were produced by immunoSEQ multiplex PCR, yet TCRdb's version contains in-frame clones alone and is incomplete. The sample has about 320,000 clones, about 93% seen once. The CDR3 spans 16 residues. Germline CDR1 is MNHEY and CDR2 is SVGAGI. Trimming removed 0 bases from V and 5 bases from J, with 13 bases in between. Time point denoted: blood from clinic visit 5 months post-surgery; TSC patient then seizure free. The TCR comes from a boy under three years old with tuberous sclerosis and intractable seizures. The gene calls are TRBV6-5 and TRBJ1-4; D gene uncertain. This specimen consisted of peripheral blood, obtained roughly 5 months after surgery. CDR3 nucleotide sequence: TGTGCCAGCAGTTACTCCCCAGGCCTTATCAATGAAAAACTGTTTTTT. Translated, it gives CASSYSPGLINEKLFF.